This T cell receptor beta chain was captured in a study of blood T cell repertoires in COVID-19 (TCRdb year 2020). Broadly, across the study: The collaborator samples originated in the United States, Italy and Spain and spanned the acute and convalescent phases of COVID-19. The prospective study material was composed of cDNA or gDNA derived from T cells, B-cell-depleted T cells, or PBMCs. Deeply sampled blood TCRbeta repertoires from subjects exposed to, actively infected with, or recovered from COVID-19 were included in the dataset. The repertoires were released in a freely available public database meant as a resource for research on the immune response to SARS-CoV-2. Samples were obtained from the ongoing ImmuneRACE study (first 160 participants) and from about 1,300 subjects provided by 6 global collaborators. The sample metadata nearly always contained a de-identified subject ID, COVID-19 status, age in years and sex. Where HLA class I and class II types were available, the types were taken from metadata supplied by the sample provider, not from assay-based typing. The investigation overall reported the following: The quantity of clinical and demographic metadata differed by source and by participant and was supplied without curation.

Note on this clone: Which antigen it targets is not known. No base quality information exists; no much larger clone differs at one position.

Whole blood was collected in K2EDTA tubes by collaborating institutions according to the institutions' own protocols. For TCRbeta analysis, collaborator samples were shipped as frozen whole blood, as isolated PBMCs, or as DNA extracted from either sample type. The immunoSEQ Assay, a bias-controlled multiplex PCR, was used to amplify TCRbeta CDR3 regions from genomic DNA. The original methods were these. The number of nucleated cells in each sample was estimated by amplification of reference gene primers within the assay. To quantify the absolute abundance of each unique TCRbeta CDR3 rearrangement, sequence reads were collapsed and filtered. For each sample, productive Simpson clonality was calculated by taking the square root of Simpson's diversity index across productive rearrangements. Imported from immuneACCESS, the table was reduced by TCRdb to in-frame sequences with V and J called. These copies leave out some clones; in studies compared against another copy, an unresolved V gene accounts for under half, and the cause of the remainder is not known. V and J calls and clone size are those listed in that table; D and trimming were worked out from the DNA. In all, the sample holds under 150,000 clones, and more than 65% of those were seen once. The ten top clones hold 2% to 2.5% of the sample.

CDR1 is given as WNHNN and CDR2 as SYGVQD, both from the germline V gene (reference sequence). From cysteine to phenylalanine, the CDR3 is 13 amino acids long. Only CDR3 DNA remains: 39 bases, in frame from the first base. Clipping removes 6 bases from V and 9 bases from J, with 6 as the unmatched junction base count. The chain uses TRBV10-1 and TRBJ2-1, with 9 junctional bases fitting TRBD1. This clonotype was sampled from a woman aged 70-85 years with acute or convalescent COVID-19. The sequencing input was peripheral blood. The CDR3 reads as follows: CASRVGTGSEQFF. The DNA sequence is as follows: TGCGCCAGCAGGGTCGGGACAGGGTCTGAGCAGTTCTTC.